This TCR beta chain was recovered during a study of blood T cell repertoires in COVID-19. About the study: Acute and convalescent COVID-19 specimens originated in the United States, Italy and Spain. T cells, B-cell-depleted T cells, or PBMCs provided the cDNA or gDNA that served as material.

V gave up 6 bases and J gave up 0 bases; unmatched junction bases: 3. CDR1 and CDR2 from the germline V gene are MNHEY and SMNVEV (reference sequence). The CDR3 is 14 residues long. In its sample, this clone was seen once. Per the authors' pipeline: The authors estimated nucleated cell counts from reference gene primer amplification. Data came from immunoSEQ multiplex PCR; TCRdb stores just in-frame clones and leaves some out. V, J and clone size are those of that table, while D and trimming were read from the DNA. The sample has 650,000 to 800,000 clones, approximately 90% seen once. The sample taken for sequencing was peripheral blood. The clonotype originates from a woman between 18 and 30 years old with acute or convalescent COVID-19. The rearrangement uses TRBV27 and TRBJ2-7, with 9 bases matching TRBD2. CDR3 loop: CASRSGGSSYEQYF. The CDR3 DNA sequence: TGTGCCAGCAGAAGCGGGGGGAGCTCCTACGAGCAGTACTTC.